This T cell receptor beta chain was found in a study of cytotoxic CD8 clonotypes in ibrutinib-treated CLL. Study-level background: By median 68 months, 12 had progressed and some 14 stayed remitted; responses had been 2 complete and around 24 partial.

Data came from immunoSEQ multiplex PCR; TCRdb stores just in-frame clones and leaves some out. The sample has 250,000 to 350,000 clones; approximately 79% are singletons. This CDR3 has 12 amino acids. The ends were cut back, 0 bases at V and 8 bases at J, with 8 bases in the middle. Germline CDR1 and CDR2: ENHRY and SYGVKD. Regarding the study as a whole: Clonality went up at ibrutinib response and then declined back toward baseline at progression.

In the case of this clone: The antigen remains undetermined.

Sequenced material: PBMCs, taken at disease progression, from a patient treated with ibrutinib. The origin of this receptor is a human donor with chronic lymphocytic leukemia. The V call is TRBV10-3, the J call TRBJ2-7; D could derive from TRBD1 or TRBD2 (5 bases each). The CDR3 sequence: CAISESRDQQYF. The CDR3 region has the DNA TGTGCCATCAGTGAGTCGAGGGACCAGCAGTACTTC.